A selection of T cell receptor beta chains follows, all from one sample in a study of cytomegalovirus exposure and HLA in healthy donors. The repertoire was sequenced with immunoSEQ multiplex PCR; TCRdb's copy has only in-frame clones and lacks some. The sample holds some 140,000 clones, 80% seen once. The sequenced material came from PBMCs. The receptors derive from a man aged 30-40 years in good health. Both conserved end residues are part of each CDR3. D genes are given only for firm matches. For some rows the clone size is stated as once, few or many, or as a class when expanded; others skip it.

j_call clone_size d_call v_call cdr3_nt cdr3_aa
TRBJ1-5 - - TRBV19 TGTGCCAGTATCCTCAGAGAGGGAACCCAGCCCCAGCATTTT CASILREGTQPQHF
TRBJ2-7 - - TRBV9 TGTGCCAGCAGCCCTCAACCGCCCTGGGCAGGGGACGAGCAGTACTTC CASSPQPPWAGDEQYF
TRBJ2-3 once - TRBV7-3 TGTGCCAGCAGCTTGAGCTACACAGATACGCAGTATTTT CASSLSYTDTQYF
TRBJ2-5 - - TRBV5-1 TGCGCCAGCAGCTTGTATGACACCCTCAGGGAGACCCAGTACTTC CASSLYDTLRETQYF
TRBJ1-6 once - TRBV27 TGTGCCAGCAGTTTGGGGGGGTTGAGGACACCCCTCCACTTT CASSLGGLRTPLHF
TRBJ1-1 - - TRBV6-1 TGTGCCAGCAGGGGGGCGACGGTGAACACTGAAGCTTTCTTT CASRGATVNTEAFF
TRBJ1-1 - - TRBV5-1 TGCGCCAGCAAAACCTCGGGGAACACTGAAGCTTTCTTT CASKTSGNTEAFF
TRBJ2-4 - TRBD1 TRBV2 TGTGCCAGCAGTGACCCGGGACAGGCCGAAAACATTCAGTACTTC CASSDPGQAENIQYF
TRBJ2-5 - TRBD1 TRBV5-1 TGCGCCAGCGTACCGGCAGGGGGATACCAAGAGACCCAGTACTTC CASVPAGGYQETQYF
TRBJ2-5 few - TRBV27 TGTGCCAGCAGTCCACAGGGTGGTCGCCCCGGGGGGGAGACCCAGTACTTC CASSPQGGRPGGETQYF
TRBJ2-3 once - TRBV27 TGTGCCAGCAGTTTTTGGAGAGAAACCACAGATACGCAGTATTTT CASSFWRETTDTQYF
TRBJ2-2 - - TRBV19 TGTGCCAGTAGTATAGGACCAGGGCTCAACACCGGGGAGCTGTTTTTT CASSIGPGLNTGELFF
TRBJ2-7 - TRBD2 TRBV28 TGTGCCAGCAGTTTAGCGGGAGTGTCCTACGAGCAGTACTTC CASSLAGVSYEQYF
TRBJ1-2 - - TRBV27 TGTGCCAGCAGTTTAGGACAGTACTATGGCTACACCTTC CASSLGQYYGYTF
TRBJ1-3 - - TRBV4-1 TGCGCCAGCAGTCCTAAGCCGGGTGTTTCTGGAAACACCATATATTTT CASSPKPGVSGNTIYF
TRBJ2-2 - TRBD2 TRBV29-1 TGCAGCGTTTGGACTAGCGGGATGGGGACCGGGGAGCTGTTTTTT CSVWTSGMGTGELFF
TRBJ1-5 - - TRBV28 TGTGCCAGCAGGAGGGTCGGAAGCAATCAGCCCCAGCATTTT CASRRVGSNQPQHF
TRBJ2-5 - TRBD2 TRBV28 TGTGCCAGCAGCTTAACGGTAGCGGGAGGACAAGAGACCCAGTACTTC CASSLTVAGGQETQYF
TRBJ2-1 - TRBD2 TRBV5-4 TGTGCCAGCAGCTTTGTAGCGGGAGACCACAATGAGCAGTTCTTC CASSFVAGDHNEQFF
TRBJ2-7 - TRBD1 TRBV27 TGTGCCAGCAGGTCGTCTGGGACAGGGGGCTACGAGCAGTACTTC CASRSSGTGGYEQYF
TRBJ2-7 - - TRBV7-2 TGTGCCAGCAGCTTAGATTGGCGGGGAGCCTACGAGCAGTACTTC CASSLDWRGAYEQYF
TRBJ1-1 - - TRBV28 TGTGCCAGCAGTCACAGGGCTGAAGCTTTCTTT CASSHRAEAFF
TRBJ1-1 - - TRBV5-1 TGCGCCAGCAGCTTGGCCCCAGGGAAGACGGCGAACACTGAAGCTTTCTTT CASSLAPGKTANTEAFF
TRBJ1-1 - TRBD1 TRBV18 TGTGCCAGCTCACTGGACAGGGACACTGAAGCTTTCTTT CASSLDRDTEAFF
TRBJ1-4 - - TRBV7-9 TGTGCCAGCACCCTAAGGGGCGATGAGAATGAAAAACTGTTTTTT CASTLRGDENEKLFF
TRBJ2-7 few TRBD2 TRBV7-9 TGTTCCAGCAGCTTAGGCGGACTAGCGGGGTTTTCCTACGAGCAGTACTTC CSSSLGGLAGFSYEQYF
TRBJ2-7 - - TRBV10-1 TGCGCCAGCAGTGAGGGACTCCAGGGAGGTCGGCAGTACTTC CASSEGLQGGRQYF
TRBJ2-7 - - TRBV15 TGTGCCACCAGCAGAGATATTTCCTACGAGCAGTACTTC CATSRDISYEQYF
TRBJ1-1 once TRBD1 TRBV28 TGTGCCAGCAGGACCCTGGCACAGGGGCGCACTGAAGCTTTCTTT CASRTLAQGRTEAFF
TRBJ2-1 - - TRBV10-1 TGCGCCAGCAGTGAAAGCACTGAGACAGAGAGCTCCTACAATGAGCAGTTCTTC CASSESTETESSYNEQFF
TRBJ2-3 - TRBD2 TRBV4-3 TGCGCCACTGGGAGAGCGGGAGAGTCTGCAGATACGCAGTATTTT CATGRAGESADTQYF
TRBJ1-5 once - TRBV6-5 TGTGCCAGCAGTTACTCGGACAACCGCAATCAGCCCCAGCATTTT CASSYSDNRNQPQHF
TRBJ2-1 - TRBD2 TRBV19 TGTGCCAGTAGTATATTAGCGGGAGGGCCAAGGGATGAGCAGTTCTTC CASSILAGGPRDEQFF
TRBJ1-5 - - TRBV19 TGTGCCAGTAGCCCGGGACTCCCCAATCAGCCCCAGCATTTT CASSPGLPNQPQHF
TRBJ2-7 - TRBD2 TRBV19 TGTGCCAGTAGCCGCCGGGGGCGGGAGGGCTACTACGAGCAGTACTTC CASSRRGREGYYEQYF
TRBJ2-2 - - TRBV6-5 TGTGCCAGCAGTTACGGGGGCTCGCTATTTGCCGGGGAGCTGTTTTTT CASSYGGSLFAGELFF
TRBJ2-4 - TRBD1 TRBV28 TGTGCCAGCAGAACAGGGGGTGTTGCCAAAAACATTCAGTACTTC CASRTGGVAKNIQYF
TRBJ2-7 - - TRBV28 TGTGCCAGCAGTCCAAGGAGGAGAACCCCCTACGAGCAGTACTTC CASSPRRRTPYEQYF
TRBJ2-7 once - TRBV5-1 TGCGCCAGCAAACTCGCAGGGGACCTCTACGAGCAGTACTTC CASKLAGDLYEQYF
TRBJ2-1 few - TRBV5-1 TGCGCCAGCTCAGCCTACAATGAGCAGTTCTTC CASSAYNEQFF
TRBJ2-7 - - TRBV7-2 TGTGCCAGCAGCCCTTCCTACGAGCAGTACTTC CASSPSYEQYF
TRBJ2-7 - - TRBV11-1 TGTGCCAGCAGCTTAACCGGACAGAGCTCCTACGAGCAGTACTTC CASSLTGQSSYEQYF
TRBJ2-4 - TRBD2 TRBV7-9 TGTGCCAGCAGCTTAGAGGGAGGGATAAACATTCAGTACTTC CASSLEGGINIQYF
TRBJ1-1 - - TRBV27 TGTGCCACTCGGGACAATTTACAGCCTGAAGCTTTCTTT CATRDNLQPEAFF
TRBJ2-7 - TRBD2 TRBV4-1 TGCGCCAGCAGGGGGACTAGCGGGGACTACGAGCAGTACTTC CASRGTSGDYEQYF
TRBJ1-1 - TRBD1 TRBV7-6 TGTGCCAGCAGCGACACGGGACAGCCTGAAGCTTTCTTT CASSDTGQPEAFF
TRBJ2-7 - TRBD2 TRBV27 TGTGCCAGCAGTTTATCAACAGCGGGAGGGCCGGTTGACGAGCAGTACTTC CASSLSTAGGPVDEQYF
TRBJ2-6 - - TRBV7-9 TGTGCCAGCAGCTTAGTATCGTTCTCCTCTCCTCCTGGGGCCAACGTCCTGACTTTC CASSLVSFSSPPGANVLTF
TRBJ2-3 - - TRBV27 TGTGCCAGCAGCCCAGGACTTACAGATACGCAGTATTTT CASSPGLTDTQYF
TRBJ1-5 - - TRBV2 TGTGCCAGCAGTGAGGGAGGGCGTAATCAGCCCCAGCATTTT CASSEGGRNQPQHF
TRBJ1-1 - - TRBV18 TGTGCCAGCTCACCTTTGGACACGACCACTGAAGCTTTCTTT CASSPLDTTTEAFF
TRBJ2-5 - - TRBV10-2 TGCGCCAGCAATGACCCCCCCCGGAGCTGCGGCGAGACCCAGTACTTC CASNDPPRSCGETQYF
TRBJ2-3 once - TRBV6-6 TGTGCCAGCAGTTACACCAACGGACAAGATACGCAGTATTTT CASSYTNGQDTQYF
TRBJ1-1 few - TRBV6-5 TGTGCCAGCAGTGAGGACAGCACTGAAGCTTTCTTT CASSEDSTEAFF
TRBJ1-3 - - TRBV13 TGTGCCAGCAGCAACGACACCTCTGGAAACACCATATATTTT CASSNDTSGNTIYF
TRBJ2-3 - TRBD2 TRBV5-4 TGTGCCAGCAGCTTGACTAGCGGGAGGTCGGCTACGCAGTATTTT CASSLTSGRSATQYF
TRBJ1-2 - TRBD1 TRBV7-9 TGTTCCAGCAGCCCACAGGGGATCGGAGGCTACACCTTC CSSSPQGIGGYTF